The 7 T cell receptor beta chains listed next were all sequenced from one sample in a study of response to subunit inactivated influenza vaccine. TCRdb re-analysed the RT-PCR reads in MiXCR, keeping a single row per CDR3 protein. Among more than 700,000 distinct CDR3 sequences listed, 21% were seen once. The sequences come from PBMCs from blood, collected 4 to 6 days after vaccination. The receptor source for this set is a man between 45 and 60 years old who received an inactivated influenza vaccine.

This clonotype was found many times. The chain employs TRBV7-2 and TRBJ2-7; D possibly uses TRBD1 or TRBD2 (5 bases each). Looked up from germline, CDR1 is SGHTA and CDR2 is FQGNSA. Trimming removed 5 bases at V and 0 bases at J, with 11 bases between. The length of the CDR3 is 14 residues. CDR3 in DNA: TGTGCCAGCAGCCACTTGGGACCCTCCTACGAGCAGTACTTC. Its translation: CASSHLGPSYEQYF.

V gene TRBV20-1 combines with J gene TRBJ2-7, with 12 bases aligning to TRBD2. From germline, CDR1 is DFQATT and CDR2 SNEGSKA (reference sequence). There are 14 residues in the CDR3. J gave up 4 bases and V 2 bases, and 3 bases lay outside the gene matches. The CDR3 DNA reads as TGCAGTGCTAGAAGTGGACTAGCGGGGTACGAGCAGTACTTC. Translating gives CSARSGLAGYEQYF.

The chain carries TRBV15 and TRBJ1-5; 8 nucleotides agree with TRBD1. This CDR3 spans 15 amino acids. After removal of 3 bases from V and 6 bases from J, the junction contained 7 bases not matched to a gene. Germline CDR1 is LNHNV and CDR2 is YYDKDF (reference sequence). The CDR3 here is CATSSSTGGTQPQHF. In nucleotides, the CDR3 is TGTGCCACCAGCAGCTCTACAGGGGGAACTCAGCCCCAGCATTTT. The full variable domain, rest sourced from reference TRBV15 and TRBJ1-5, is DAMVIQNPRYQVTQFGKPVTLSCSQTLNHNVMYWYQQKSSQAPKLLFHYYDKDFNNEADTPDNFQSRRPNTSFCFLDIRSPGLGDTAMYLCATSSSTGGTQPQHFGDGTRLSIL.

This clonotype was seen at least ten times. CDR3 DNA: TGTGCCACCAGCGGGCAGGGGGCATCGACAGATACGCAGTATTTT. It specifies CATSGQGASTDTQYF. The chain links TRBV15 to TRBJ2-3; 8 positions agree with TRBD1. This CDR3 is 15 amino acids long. V lost 5 bases and J lost 3; bases outside the gene matches: 7. Germline V CDR1 and CDR2: LNHNV, YYDKDF (reference sequence).

The chain couples TRBV2 to TRBJ1-1, with a tentative D call TRBD1 (6 bases). Germline lookup yields CDR1 SNHLY and CDR2 FYNNEI. V was trimmed by 10 bases and J by 6 bases, leaving 27 bases between them. The length of the CDR3 is 16 residues. CDR3 amino acids: CATRGLGIQGISEAFF. In nucleotides, the CDR3 is TGTGCCACCAGGGGTCTGGGTATACAGGGAATCTCTGAAGCTTTCTTT.

This clonotype was seen many times. V and J are TRBV5-6 and TRBJ2-4; 8 nucleotides line up with TRBD1. Unmatched junction bases numbered 6, after V lost 0 bases and J lost 4 bases. The germline V gene encodes CDR1 SGHDT and CDR2 YYEEEE. The length of the CDR3 is 16 residues. CDR3 DNA: TGTGCCAGCAGCTTGGTTTCAGGGGGCTTGAAAAACATTCAGTACTTC. Amino acid sequence: CASSLVSGGLKNIQYF.

A few counts support this clonotype. The rearrangement uses TRBV7-9 and TRBJ2-2; D gene ambiguous. The CDR3 covers 15 residues. Trimming pared 5 bases from V and 8 bases from J, leaving 18 bases between. The V gene's germline CDR1 is SEHNR and CDR2 FQNEAQ (reference sequence). The DNA of the CDR3 is TGTGCCAGCAGCCCCTCGGTACGCTTGGAAGGGGAGCTGTTTTTT. It yields the protein CASSPSVRLEGELFF.